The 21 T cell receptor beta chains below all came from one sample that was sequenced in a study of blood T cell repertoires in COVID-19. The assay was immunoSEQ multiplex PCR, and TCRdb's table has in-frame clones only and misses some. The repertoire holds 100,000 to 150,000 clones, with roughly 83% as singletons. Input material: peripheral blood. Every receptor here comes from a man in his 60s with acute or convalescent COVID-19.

The CDR3 region has the DNA TGCGCCAGCAGCGCGGACGGACAGGGACAAAACACCATATATTTT. This encodes CASSADGQGQNTIYF. The chain couples TRBV5-1 to TRBJ1-3; 8 positions agree with TRBD1. This CDR3 has 15 amino acids. With 4 bases clipped from V and 6 bases from J, the junction kept 9 bases outside the gene matches. Per germline, CDR1 SGHRS and CDR2 YFSETQ.

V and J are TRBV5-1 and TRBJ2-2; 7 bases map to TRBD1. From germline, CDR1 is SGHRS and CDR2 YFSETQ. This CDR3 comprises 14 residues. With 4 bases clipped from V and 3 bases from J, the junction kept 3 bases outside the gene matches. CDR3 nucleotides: TGCGCCAGCAGCCCCGGGACAGACACCGGGGAGCTGTTTTTT. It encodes CASSPGTDTGELFF.

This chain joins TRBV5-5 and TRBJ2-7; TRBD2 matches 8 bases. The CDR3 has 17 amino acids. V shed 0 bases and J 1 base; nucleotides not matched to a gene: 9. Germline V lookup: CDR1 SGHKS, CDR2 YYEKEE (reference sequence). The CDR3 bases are TGTGCCAGCAGCTTGGAGGGCGGGGGGCTAATTTCCTACGAGCAGTACTTC. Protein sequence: CASSLEGGGLISYEQYF.

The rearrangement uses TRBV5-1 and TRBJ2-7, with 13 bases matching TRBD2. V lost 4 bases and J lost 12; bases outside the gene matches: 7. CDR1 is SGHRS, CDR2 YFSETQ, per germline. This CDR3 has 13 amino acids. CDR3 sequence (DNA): TGCGCCAGCAGCCCGGGGACTAGCGGGATCTGGTACTTC. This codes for CASSPGTSGIWYF.

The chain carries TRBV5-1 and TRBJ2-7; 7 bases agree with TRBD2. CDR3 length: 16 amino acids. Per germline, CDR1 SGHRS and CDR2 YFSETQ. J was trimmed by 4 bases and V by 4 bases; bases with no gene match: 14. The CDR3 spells CASSLLRRASGYEQYF. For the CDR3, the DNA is TGCGCCAGCAGCCTTCTCCGGCGGGCTAGCGGATACGAGCAGTACTTC. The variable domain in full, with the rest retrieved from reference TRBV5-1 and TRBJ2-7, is KAGVTQTPRYLIKTRGQQVTLSCSPISGHRSVSWYQQTPGQGLQFLFEYFSETQRNKGNFPGRFSGRQFSNSRSEMNVSTLELGDSALYLCASSLLRRASGYEQYFGPGTRLTVT.

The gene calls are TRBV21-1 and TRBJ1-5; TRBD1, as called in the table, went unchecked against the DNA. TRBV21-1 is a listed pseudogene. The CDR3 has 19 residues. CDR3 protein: CASSKVRTGAALSNQPQHF. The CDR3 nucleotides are TGTGCCAGCAGCAAAGTTCGGACAGGAGCTGCGCTGAGCAATCAGCCCCAGCATTTT.

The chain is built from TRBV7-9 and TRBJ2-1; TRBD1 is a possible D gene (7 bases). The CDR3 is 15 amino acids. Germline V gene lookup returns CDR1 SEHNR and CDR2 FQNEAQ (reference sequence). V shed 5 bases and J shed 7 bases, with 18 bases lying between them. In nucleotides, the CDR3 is TGTGCCAGCAGCCACAGGGGCCGGGCGGGGAATGAGCAGTTCTTC. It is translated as CASSHRGRAGNEQFF.

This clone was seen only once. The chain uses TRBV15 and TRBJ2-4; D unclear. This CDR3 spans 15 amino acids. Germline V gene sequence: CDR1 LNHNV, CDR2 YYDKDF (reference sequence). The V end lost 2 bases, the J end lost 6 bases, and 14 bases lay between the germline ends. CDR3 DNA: TGTGCCACCAGCAGATACGCCGTTTCAGGAAACATTCAGTACTTC. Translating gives CATSRYAVSGNIQYF.

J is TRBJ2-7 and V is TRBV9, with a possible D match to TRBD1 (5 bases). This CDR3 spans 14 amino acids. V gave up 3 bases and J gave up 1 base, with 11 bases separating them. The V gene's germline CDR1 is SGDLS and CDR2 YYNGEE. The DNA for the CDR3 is TGTGCCAGCAGCGCCTCAGGGAAATCCTACGAGCAGTACTTC. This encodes CASSASGKSYEQYF. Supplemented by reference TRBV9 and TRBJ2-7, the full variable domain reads DSGVTQTPKHLITATGQRVTLRCSPRSGDLSVYWYQQSLDQGLQFLIQYYNGEERAKGNILERFSAQQFPDLHSELNLSSLELGDSALYFCASSASGKSYEQYFGPGTRLTVT.

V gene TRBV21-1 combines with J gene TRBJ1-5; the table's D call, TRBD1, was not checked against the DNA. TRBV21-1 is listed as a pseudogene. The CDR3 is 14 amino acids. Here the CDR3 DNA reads TGTGCCAGCGGCTCGACACCATACAATCAGCCCCAGCATTTT. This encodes CASGSTPYNQPQHF.

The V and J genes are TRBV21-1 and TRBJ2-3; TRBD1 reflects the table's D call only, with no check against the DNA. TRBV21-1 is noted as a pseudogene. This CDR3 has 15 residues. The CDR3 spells CASRPDTTSTDTQYF. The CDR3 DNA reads TGTGCCAGCAGGCCGGACACAACTAGCACAGATACGCAGTATTTT.

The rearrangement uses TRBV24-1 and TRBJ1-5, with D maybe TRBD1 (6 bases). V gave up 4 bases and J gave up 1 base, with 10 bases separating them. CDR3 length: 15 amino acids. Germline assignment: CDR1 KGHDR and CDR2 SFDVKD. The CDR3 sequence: CATSEGALSNQPQHF. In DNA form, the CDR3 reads TGTGCCACCAGTGAGGGGGCCCTCAGCAATCAGCCCCAGCATTTT.

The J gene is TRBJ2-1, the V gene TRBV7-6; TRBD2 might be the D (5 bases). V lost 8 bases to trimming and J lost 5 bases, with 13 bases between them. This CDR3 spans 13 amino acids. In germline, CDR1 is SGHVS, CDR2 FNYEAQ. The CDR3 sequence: CASGEGGHNEQFF. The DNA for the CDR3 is TGTGCCAGCGGCGAGGGCGGTCACAATGAGCAGTTCTTC.

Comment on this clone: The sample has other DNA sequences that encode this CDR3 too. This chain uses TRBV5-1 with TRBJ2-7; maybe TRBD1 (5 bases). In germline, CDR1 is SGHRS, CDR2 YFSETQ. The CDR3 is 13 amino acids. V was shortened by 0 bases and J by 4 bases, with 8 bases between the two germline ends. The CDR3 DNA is TGCGCCAGCAGCTTGGGGGCAGGGTACGAGCAGTACTTC. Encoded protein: CASSLGAGYEQYF.

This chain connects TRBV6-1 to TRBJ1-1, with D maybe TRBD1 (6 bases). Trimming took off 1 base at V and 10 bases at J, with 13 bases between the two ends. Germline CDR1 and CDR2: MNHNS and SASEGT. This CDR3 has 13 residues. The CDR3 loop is CASSEERGRRAFF. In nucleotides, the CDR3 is TGTGCCAGCAGTGAAGAGCGGGGGCGCAGAGCTTTCTTT.

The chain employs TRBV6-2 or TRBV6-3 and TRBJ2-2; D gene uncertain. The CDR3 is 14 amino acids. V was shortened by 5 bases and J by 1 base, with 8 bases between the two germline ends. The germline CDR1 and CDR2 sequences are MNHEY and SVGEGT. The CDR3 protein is CASSTSKNTGELFF. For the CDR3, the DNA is TGTGCCAGCAGTACTTCCAAGAACACCGGGGAGCTGTTTTTT.

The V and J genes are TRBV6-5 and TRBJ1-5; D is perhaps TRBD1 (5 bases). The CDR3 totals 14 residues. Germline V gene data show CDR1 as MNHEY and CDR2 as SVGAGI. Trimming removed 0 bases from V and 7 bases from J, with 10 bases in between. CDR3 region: CASSYSGGDQPQHF. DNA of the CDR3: TGTGCCAGCAGTTACTCGGGGGGGGACCAGCCCCAGCATTTT.

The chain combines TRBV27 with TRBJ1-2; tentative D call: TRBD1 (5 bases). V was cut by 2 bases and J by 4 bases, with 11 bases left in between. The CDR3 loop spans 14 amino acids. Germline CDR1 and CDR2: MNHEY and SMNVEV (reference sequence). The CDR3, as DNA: TGTGCCAGCAGTTTAAAGGACAAAGGCTATGGCTACACCTTC. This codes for CASSLKDKGYGYTF.

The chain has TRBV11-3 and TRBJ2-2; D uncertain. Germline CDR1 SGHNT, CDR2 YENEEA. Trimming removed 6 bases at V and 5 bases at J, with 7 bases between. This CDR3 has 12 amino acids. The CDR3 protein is CASSSQTGELFF. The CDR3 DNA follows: TGTGCCAGCAGTTCCCAAACCGGGGAGCTGTTTTTT.

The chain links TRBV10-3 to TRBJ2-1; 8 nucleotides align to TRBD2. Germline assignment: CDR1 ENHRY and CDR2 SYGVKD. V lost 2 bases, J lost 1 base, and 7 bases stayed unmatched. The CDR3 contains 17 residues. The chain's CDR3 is CAISELSGGGSYNEQFF. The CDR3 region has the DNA TGTGCCATCAGTGAGCTCTCTGGCGGGGGGTCCTACAATGAGCAGTTCTTC.

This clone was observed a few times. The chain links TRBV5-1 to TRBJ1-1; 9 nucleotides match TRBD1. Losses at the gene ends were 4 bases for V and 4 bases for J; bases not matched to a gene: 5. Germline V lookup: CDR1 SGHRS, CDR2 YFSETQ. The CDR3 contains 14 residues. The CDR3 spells CASSTGGLSTEAFF. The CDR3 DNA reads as TGCGCCAGCAGCACAGGGGGCCTGAGCACTGAAGCTTTCTTT.